This TCR beta chain is drawn from a study of CD8+CD57+ T cells in acquired aplastic anemia. Study context: Sorted CD4+ and CD8+ cell DNA averaged roughly 3.2 ug.

Losses at the gene ends were 6 bases for V and 3 bases for J; bases not matched to a gene: 4. The CDR3 runs to 14 residues. Germline loops: CDR1 SNHLY, CDR2 FYNNEI. It was patients with CD8+CD57+ cell expansion by flow cytometry who were chosen for sequencing. The study's findings and limits: Around 29 shared CD8+ CDR3s appeared highly expressed within patients' immunodominant clones. Between the patient and control groups, CD8+ Simpson's diversity did not differ significantly.

TCR beta VDJ and CDR3 profiles were obtained from a genomic DNA template. In TCRdb, the reads were re-called with MiXCR into one record per CDR3 protein. The sample consists of 400,000 to 600,000 distinct CDR3 sequences, around 33% of them appearing once. This clonotype has at least ten counts. Its antigen is not identified. The source of this sequence is a human donor with aplastic anemia. This rearrangement joins TRBV2 to TRBJ1-5; TRBD1 aligns across 8 bases. The sample consisted of sorted CD4+, CD8+, or CD8+CD57+ T cells (not recorded which) from PBMCs. The CDR3 nucleotides are TGTGCCAGCAGCGAGGGACAGGCCAATCAGCCCCAGCATTTT. Its translation: CASSEGQANQPQHF.